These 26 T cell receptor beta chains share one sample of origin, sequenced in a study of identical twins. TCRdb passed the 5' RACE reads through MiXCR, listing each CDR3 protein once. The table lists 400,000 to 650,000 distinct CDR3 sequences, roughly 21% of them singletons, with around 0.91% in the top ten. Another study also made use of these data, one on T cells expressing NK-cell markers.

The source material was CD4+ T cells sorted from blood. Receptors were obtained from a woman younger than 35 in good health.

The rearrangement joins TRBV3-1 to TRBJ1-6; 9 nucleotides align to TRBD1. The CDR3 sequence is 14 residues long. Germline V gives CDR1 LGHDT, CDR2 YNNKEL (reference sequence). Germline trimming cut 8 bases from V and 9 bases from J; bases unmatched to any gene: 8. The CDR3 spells CASVPGTGRSPLHF. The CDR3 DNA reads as TGTGCCAGCGTCCCCGGGACAGGGCGTTCACCCCTCCACTTT.

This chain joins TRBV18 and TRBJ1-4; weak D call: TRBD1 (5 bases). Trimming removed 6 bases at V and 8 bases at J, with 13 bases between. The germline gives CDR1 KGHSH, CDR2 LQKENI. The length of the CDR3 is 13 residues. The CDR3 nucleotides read TGTGCCAGCTCTCCGTACGAGGGGGAAAAACTGTTTTTT. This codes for CASSPYEGEKLFF.

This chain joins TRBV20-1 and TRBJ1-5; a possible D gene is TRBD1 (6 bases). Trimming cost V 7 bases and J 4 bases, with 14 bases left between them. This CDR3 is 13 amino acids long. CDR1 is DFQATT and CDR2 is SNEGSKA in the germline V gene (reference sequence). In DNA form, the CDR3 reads TGCAGTGTTCCCGGACAGAGGAATCAGCCCCAGCATTTT. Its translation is CSVPGQRNQPQHF.

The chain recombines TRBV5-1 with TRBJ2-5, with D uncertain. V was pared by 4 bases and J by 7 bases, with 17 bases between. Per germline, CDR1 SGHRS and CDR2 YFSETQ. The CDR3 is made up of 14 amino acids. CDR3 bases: TGCGCCAGCAGCGCGGAGTTCCAGGCGGCGACCCAGTACTTC. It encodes CASSAEFQAATQYF.

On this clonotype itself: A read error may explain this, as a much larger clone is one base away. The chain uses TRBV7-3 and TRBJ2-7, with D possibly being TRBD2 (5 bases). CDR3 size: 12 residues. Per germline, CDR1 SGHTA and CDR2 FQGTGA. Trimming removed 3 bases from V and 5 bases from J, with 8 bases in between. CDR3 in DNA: TGTGCCAGCAGCTTGGACTTCAACGAGCAGTACTTC. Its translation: CASSLDFNEQYF.

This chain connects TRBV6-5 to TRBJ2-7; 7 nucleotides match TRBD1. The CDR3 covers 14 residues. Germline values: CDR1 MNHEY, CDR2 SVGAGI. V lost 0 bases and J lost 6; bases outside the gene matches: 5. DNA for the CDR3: TGTGCCAGCAGTTACTCGGACAGGTTGCGCGAGCAGTACTTC. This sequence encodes CASSYSDRLREQYF.

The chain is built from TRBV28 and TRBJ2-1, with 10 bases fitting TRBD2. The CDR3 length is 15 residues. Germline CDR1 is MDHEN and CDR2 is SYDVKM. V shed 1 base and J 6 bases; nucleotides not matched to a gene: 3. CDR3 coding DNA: TGTGCCAGCAGTTTATTTGCTAGCGGGAGCAATGAGCAGTTCTTC. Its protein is CASSLFASGSNEQFF.

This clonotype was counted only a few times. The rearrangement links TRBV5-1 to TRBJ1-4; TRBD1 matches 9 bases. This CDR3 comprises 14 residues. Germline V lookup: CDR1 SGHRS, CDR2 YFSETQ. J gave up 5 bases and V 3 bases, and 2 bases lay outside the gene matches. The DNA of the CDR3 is TGCGCCAGCAGCTGGACAGGGGAGAATGAAAAACTGTTTTTT. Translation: CASSWTGENEKLFF.

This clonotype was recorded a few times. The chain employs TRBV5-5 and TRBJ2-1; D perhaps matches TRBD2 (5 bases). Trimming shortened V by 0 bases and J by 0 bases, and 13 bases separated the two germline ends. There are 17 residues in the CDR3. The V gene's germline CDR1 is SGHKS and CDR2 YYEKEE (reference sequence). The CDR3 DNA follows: TGTGCCAGCAGCTTGGCGGCTAGCCGATACTCCTACAATGAGCAGTTCTTC. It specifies CASSLAASRYSYNEQFF.

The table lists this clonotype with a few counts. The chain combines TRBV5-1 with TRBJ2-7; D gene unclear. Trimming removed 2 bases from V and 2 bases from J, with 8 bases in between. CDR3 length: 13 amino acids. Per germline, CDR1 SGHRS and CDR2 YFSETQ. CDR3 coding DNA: TGCGCCAGCAGCTTTCAGGAGACCTACGAGCAGTACTTC. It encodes CASSFQETYEQYF.

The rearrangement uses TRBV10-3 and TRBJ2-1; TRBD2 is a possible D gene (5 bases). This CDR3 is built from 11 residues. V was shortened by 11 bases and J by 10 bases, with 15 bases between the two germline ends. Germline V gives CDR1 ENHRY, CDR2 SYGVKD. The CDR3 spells CASLKAGEQFF. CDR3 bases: TGTGCCTCCCTCAAGGCGGGCGAGCAGTTCTTC.

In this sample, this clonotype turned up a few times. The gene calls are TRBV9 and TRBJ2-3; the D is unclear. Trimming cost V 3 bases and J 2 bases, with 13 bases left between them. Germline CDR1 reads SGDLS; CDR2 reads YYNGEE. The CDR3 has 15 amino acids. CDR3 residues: CASSGRTRLTDTQYF. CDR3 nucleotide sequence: TGTGCCAGCAGCGGAAGAACCAGGCTCACAGATACGCAGTATTTT. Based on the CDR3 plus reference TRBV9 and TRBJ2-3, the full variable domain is DSGVTQTPKHLITATGQRVTLRCSPRSGDLSVYWYQQSLDQGLQFLIQYYNGEERAKGNILERFSAQQFPDLHSELNLSSLELGDSALYFCASSGRTRLTDTQYFGPGTRLTVL.

The CDR3 here is CASSSRGASASTDTQYF. CDR3 nucleotide sequence: TGTGCCAGCAGCTCCAGGGGGGCTAGCGCTAGCACAGATACGCAGTATTTT. The chain couples TRBV11-2 to TRBJ2-3, with D possibly being TRBD1 (7 bases). Germline V lookup: CDR1 SGHAT, CDR2 FQNNGV. This CDR3 comprises 17 residues. V was cut by 4 bases and J by 0 bases, with 17 bases left in between.

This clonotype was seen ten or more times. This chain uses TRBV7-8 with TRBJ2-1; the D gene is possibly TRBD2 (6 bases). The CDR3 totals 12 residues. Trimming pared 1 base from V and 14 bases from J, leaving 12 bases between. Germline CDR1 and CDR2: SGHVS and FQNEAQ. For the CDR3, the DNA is TGTGCCAGCAGCTTAGTACGGGGGAAGGAGTTCTTC. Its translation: CASSLVRGKEFF.

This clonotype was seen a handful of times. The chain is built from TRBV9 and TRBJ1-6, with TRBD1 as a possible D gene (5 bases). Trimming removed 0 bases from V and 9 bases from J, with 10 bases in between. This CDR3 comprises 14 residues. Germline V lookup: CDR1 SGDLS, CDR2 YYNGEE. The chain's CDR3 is CASSVDSGGSPLHF. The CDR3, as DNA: TGTGCCAGCAGCGTAGATTCCGGGGGTTCACCCCTCCACTTT.

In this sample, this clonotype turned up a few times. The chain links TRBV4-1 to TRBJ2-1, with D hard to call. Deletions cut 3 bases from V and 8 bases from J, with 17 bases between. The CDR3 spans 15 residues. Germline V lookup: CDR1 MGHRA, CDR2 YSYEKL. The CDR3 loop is CASSHPPALGHEQFF. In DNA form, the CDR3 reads TGCGCCAGCAGCCATCCGCCCGCTCTGGGCCATGAGCAGTTCTTC.

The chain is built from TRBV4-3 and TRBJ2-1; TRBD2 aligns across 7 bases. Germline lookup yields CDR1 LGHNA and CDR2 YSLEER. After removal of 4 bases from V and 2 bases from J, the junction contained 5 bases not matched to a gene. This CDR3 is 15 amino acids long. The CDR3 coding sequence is TGCGCCAGCAGCCGACAGCGGGGCCCCTACAATGAGCAGTTCTTC. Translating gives CASSRQRGPYNEQFF.

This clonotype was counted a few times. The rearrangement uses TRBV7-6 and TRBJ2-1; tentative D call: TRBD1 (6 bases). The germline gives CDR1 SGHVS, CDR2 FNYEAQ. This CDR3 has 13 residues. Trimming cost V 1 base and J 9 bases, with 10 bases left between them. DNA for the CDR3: TGTGCCAGCAGCTTAGGTGGGGGCGGTGAGCAGTTCTTC. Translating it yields CASSLGGGGEQFF.

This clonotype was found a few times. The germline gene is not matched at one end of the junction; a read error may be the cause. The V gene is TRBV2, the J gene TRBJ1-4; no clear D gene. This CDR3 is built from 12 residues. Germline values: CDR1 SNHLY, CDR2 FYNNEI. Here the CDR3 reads CASSDSNEKLSF. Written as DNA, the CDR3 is TGTGCCAGCAGTGACTCTAATGAAAAACTGTCTTTT. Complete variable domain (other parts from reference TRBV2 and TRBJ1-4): EPEVTQTPSHQVTQMGQEVILRCVPISNHLYFYWYRQILGQKVEFLVSFYNNEISEKSEIFDDQFSVERPDGSNFTLKIRSTKLEDSAMYFCASSDSNEKLSFGSGTQLSVL.

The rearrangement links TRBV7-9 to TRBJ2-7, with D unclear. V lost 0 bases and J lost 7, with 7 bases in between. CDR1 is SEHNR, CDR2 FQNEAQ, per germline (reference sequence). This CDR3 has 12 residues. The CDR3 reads CASSLAVEEQYF. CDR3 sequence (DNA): TGTGCCAGCAGCTTAGCTGTAGAAGAGCAGTACTTC.

The CDR3, as DNA: TGTGCCAGCAGCTTAGCCGGTGGGACTAGCGGCACAGATACGCAGTATTTT. Translation: CASSLAGGTSGTDTQYF. The V call is TRBV7-6, the J call TRBJ2-3, with 10 positions matching TRBD2. Germline assignment: CDR1 SGHVS and CDR2 FNYEAQ. The CDR3 has 17 amino acids. The V and J ends lost 0 bases and 1 base, in that order; junction bases with no gene match: 4.

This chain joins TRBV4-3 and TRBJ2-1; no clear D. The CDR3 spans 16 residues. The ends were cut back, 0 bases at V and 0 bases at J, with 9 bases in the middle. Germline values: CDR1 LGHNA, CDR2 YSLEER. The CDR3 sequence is CASSQEALSSYNEQFF. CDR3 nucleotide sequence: TGCGCCAGCAGCCAAGAGGCGCTTAGCTCCTACAATGAGCAGTTCTTC.

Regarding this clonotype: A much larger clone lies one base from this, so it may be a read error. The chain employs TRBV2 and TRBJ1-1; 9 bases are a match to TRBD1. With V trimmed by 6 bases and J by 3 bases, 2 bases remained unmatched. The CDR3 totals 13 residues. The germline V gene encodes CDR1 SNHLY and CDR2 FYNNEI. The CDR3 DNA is TGTGCCAGCAGCGGGACAGGGTACACTGAAGCTTTCTTT. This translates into CASSGTGYTEAFF.

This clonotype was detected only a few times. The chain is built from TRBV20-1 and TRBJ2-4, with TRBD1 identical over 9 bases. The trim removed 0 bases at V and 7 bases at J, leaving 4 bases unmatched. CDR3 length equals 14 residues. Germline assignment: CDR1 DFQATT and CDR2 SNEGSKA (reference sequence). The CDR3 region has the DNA TGCAGTGCTAGAGAAGGGACAGGGTCCAACATTCAGTACTTC. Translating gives CSAREGTGSNIQYF.

The CDR3 loop is CASRPRRTSTDTQYF. CDR3 in DNA: TGTGCCAGCAGGCCCAGACGGACTAGCACAGATACGCAGTATTTT. The rearrangement joins TRBV6-1 to TRBJ2-3; weak D call: TRBD2 (5 bases). Deletions cut 6 bases from V and 0 bases from J, with 13 bases between. CDR1 and CDR2 (germline): MNHNS, SASEGT. CDR3 length: 15 residues.

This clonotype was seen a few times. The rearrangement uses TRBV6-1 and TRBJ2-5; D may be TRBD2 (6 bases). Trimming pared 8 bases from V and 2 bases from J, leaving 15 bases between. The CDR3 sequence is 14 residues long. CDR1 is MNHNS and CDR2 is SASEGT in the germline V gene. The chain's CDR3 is CASRSLAPQETQYF. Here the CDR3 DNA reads TGTGCCAGCCGGAGCCTAGCGCCACAAGAGACCCAGTACTTC.